Listed below are T cell receptor beta chains from one sample, sequenced in a study of CXCR3-negative and CXCR3-positive naive CD8 T cells. No DNA is given; TCRdb re-called the 5' RACE reads and lists each CDR3 protein once. The sample's table shows around 88,000 distinct CDR3 sequences. The specimen was naive CXCR3+ CD8+ T cells from blood. All receptors come from a human donor in good health. Some clones in this sample may be carry-over from other donors' samples. CDR3s include the opening cysteine and the closing phenylalanine or tryptophan.

V	J	CDR3
TRBV9	TRBJ1-5	CASSVGQENQPQHF
TRBV14	TRBJ2-2	CASSPRDRGLGGELFF
TRBV4-3	TRBJ1-2	CASSQDFSYYGYTF
TRBV7-9	TRBJ1-6	CASSPPGGGNSPLHF
TRBV28	TRBJ2-3	CASTPDRGRADTQYF
TRBV7-9	TRBJ2-2	CASSLVAINTGELFF
TRBV27	TRBJ2-7	CASSPSGRLAGAHF
TRBV30	TRBJ1-1	CAWSADSTEAFF
TRBV27	TRBJ2-1	CASTPRDRGYHEQFF
TRBV13	TRBJ2-3	CASSPRTGGPDTQYF
TRBV28	TRBJ1-2	CARSPQPGQGWESTF
TRBV4-1	TRBJ1-3	CASSQLSQGSNTIYF
TRBV7-6	TRBJ1-1	CASSLGSGGYTEAFF
TRBV29-1	TRBJ2-5	CSVSGTGDTQETQYF
TRBV6-5	TRBJ2-1	CASSYSGGYNEQFF
TRBV12-3/TRBV12-4	TRBJ2-5	CASSFGTSGSEETQYF
TRBV12-3/TRBV12-4	TRBJ2-7	CASSWGETQGEQYF
TRBV29-1	TRBJ1-1	CRDSGGANTEAFF
TRBV3-1	TRBJ1-1	CASSLTNGGLMNTEAFF
TRBV6-1	TRBJ1-5	CASSEDPGHQPQHF
TRBV5-1	TRBJ2-7	CASSLEGPVRSEQYF
TRBV29-1	TRBJ1-4	CSVEVQNEKLFF
TRBV13	TRBJ1-1	CASSLEGVGMNTEAFF
TRBV6-2/TRBV6-3	TRBJ1-5	CASSYHRDSYQPQHF